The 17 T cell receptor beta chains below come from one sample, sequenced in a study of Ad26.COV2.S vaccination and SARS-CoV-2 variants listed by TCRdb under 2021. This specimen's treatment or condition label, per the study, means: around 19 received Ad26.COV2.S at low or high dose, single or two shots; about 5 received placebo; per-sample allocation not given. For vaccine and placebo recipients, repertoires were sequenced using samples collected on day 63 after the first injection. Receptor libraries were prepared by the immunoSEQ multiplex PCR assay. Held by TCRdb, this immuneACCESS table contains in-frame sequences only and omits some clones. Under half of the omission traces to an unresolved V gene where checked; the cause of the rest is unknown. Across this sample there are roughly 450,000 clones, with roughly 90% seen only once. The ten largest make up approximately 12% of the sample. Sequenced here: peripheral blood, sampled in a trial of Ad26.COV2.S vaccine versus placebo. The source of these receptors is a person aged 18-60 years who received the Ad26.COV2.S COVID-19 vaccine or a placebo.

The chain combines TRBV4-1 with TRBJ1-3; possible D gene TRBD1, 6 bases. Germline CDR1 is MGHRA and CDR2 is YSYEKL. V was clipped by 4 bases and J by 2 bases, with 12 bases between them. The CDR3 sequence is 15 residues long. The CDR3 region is CASSPRGLPGNTIYF. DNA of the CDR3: TGCGCCAGCAGCCCCAGGGGTCTACCTGGAAACACCATATATTTT.

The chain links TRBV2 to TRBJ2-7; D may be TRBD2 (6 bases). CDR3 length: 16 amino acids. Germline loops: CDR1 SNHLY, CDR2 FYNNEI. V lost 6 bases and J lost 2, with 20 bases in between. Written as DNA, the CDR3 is TGTGCCAGCAGGGATCCTGGGGGGAGGCGTACCTACGAGCAGTACTTC. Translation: CASRDPGGRRTYEQYF.

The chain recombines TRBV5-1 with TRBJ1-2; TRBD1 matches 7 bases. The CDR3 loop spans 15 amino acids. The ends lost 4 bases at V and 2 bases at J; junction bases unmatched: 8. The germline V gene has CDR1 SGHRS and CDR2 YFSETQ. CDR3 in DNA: TGCGCCAGCAGCCTCGGGACAGATACCAACTATGGCTACACCTTC. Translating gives CASSLGTDTNYGYTF.

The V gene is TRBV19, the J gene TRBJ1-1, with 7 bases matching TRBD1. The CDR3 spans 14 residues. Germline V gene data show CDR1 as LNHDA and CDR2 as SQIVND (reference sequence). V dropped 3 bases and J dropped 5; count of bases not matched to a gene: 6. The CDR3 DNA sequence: TGTGCCAGTAGTATCACAGGGGTTGGGACTGAAGCTTTCTTT. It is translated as CASSITGVGTEAFF.

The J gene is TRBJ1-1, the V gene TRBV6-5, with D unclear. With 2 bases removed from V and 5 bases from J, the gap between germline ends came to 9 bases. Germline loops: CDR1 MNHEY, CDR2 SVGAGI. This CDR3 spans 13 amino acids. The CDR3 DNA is TGTGCCAGCAGTTACAAAGGGAGGACTGAAGCTTTCTTT. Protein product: CASSYKGRTEAFF.

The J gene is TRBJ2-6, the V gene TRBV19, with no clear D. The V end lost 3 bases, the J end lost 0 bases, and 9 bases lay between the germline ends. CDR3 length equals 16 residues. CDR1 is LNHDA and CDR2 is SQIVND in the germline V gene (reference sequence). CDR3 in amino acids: CASSINGRSGANVLTF. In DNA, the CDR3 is TGTGCCAGTAGTATCAACGGACGCTCTGGGGCCAACGTCCTGACTTTC.

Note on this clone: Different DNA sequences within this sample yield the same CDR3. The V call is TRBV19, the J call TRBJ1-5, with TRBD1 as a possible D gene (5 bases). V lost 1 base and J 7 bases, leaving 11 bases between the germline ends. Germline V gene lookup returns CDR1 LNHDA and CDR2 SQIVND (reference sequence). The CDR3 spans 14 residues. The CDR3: CASSIVQGGQPQHF. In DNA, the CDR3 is TGTGCCAGTAGTATAGTCCAGGGCGGGCAGCCCCAGCATTTT.

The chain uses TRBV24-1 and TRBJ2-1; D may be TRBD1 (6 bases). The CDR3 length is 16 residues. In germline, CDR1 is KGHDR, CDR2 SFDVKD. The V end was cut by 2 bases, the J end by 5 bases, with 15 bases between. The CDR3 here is CATSDSARGFNNEQFF. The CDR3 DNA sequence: TGTGCCACCAGTGATTCGGCCAGGGGATTCAACAATGAGCAGTTCTTC.

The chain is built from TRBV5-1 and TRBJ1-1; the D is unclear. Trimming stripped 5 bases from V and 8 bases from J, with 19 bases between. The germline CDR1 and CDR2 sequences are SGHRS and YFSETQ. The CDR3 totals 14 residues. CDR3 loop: CASRAGPSIPEAFF. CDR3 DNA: TGCGCCAGCAGGGCCGGGCCATCTATACCGGAAGCTTTCTTT.

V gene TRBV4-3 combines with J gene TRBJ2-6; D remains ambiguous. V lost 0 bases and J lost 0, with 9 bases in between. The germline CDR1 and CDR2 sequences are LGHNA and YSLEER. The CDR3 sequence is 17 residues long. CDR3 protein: CASSQEPYNSGANVLTF. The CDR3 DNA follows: TGCGCCAGCAGCCAAGAACCCTACAACTCTGGGGCCAACGTCCTGACTTTC.

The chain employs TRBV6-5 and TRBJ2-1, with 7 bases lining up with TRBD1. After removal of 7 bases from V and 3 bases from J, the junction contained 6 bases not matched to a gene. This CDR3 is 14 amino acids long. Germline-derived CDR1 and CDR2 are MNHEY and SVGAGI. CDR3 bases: TGTGCCAGCAAATTAGGGGACAGCTACAATGAGCAGTTCTTC. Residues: CASKLGDSYNEQFF.

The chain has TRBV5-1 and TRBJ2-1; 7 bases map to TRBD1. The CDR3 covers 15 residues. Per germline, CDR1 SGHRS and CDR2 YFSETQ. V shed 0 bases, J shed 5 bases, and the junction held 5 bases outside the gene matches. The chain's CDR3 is CASSLVGTDNNEQFF. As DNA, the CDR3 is TGCGCCAGCAGCTTGGTCGGGACAGATAACAATGAGCAGTTCTTC. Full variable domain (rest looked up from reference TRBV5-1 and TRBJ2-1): KAGVTQTPRYLIKTRGQQVTLSCSPISGHRSVSWYQQTPGQGLQFLFEYFSETQRNKGNFPGRFSGRQFSNSRSEMNVSTLELGDSALYLCASSLVGTDNNEQFFGPGTRLTVL.

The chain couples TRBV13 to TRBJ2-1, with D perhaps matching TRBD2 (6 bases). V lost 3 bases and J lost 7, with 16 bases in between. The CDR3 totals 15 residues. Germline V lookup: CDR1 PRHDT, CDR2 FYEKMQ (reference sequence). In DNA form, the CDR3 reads TGTGCCAGCAGCTTCCGGGACTCCGGGCCTAATGAGCAGTTCTTC. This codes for CASSFRDSGPNEQFF.

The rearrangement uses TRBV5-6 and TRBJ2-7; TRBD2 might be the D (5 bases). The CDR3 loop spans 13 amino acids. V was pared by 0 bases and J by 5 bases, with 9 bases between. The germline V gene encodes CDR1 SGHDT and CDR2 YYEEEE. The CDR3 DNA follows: TGTGCCAGCAGCTTGGTGCGGGCGGACGAGCAGTACTTC. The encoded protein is CASSLVRADEQYF. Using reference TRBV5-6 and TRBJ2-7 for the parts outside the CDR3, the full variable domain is DAGVTQSPTHLIKTRGQQVTLRCSPKSGHDTVSWYQQALGQGPQFIFQYYEEEERQRGNFPDRFSGHQFPNYSSELNVNALLLGDSALYLCASSLVRADEQYFGPGTRLTVT.

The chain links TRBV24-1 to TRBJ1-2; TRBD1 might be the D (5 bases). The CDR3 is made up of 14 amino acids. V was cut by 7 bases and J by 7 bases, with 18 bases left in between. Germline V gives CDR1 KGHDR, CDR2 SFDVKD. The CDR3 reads CATRNRDDRFGYTF. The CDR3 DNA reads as TGTGCCACCAGGAACCGGGACGACCGTTTTGGCTACACCTTC.

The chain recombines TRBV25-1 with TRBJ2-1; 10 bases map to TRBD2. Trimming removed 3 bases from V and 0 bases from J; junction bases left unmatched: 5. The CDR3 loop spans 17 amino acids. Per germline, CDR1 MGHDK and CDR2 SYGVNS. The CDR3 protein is CASSEGLAQDSYNEQFF. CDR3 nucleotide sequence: TGTGCCAGCAGTGAGGGACTAGCGCAAGACTCCTACAATGAGCAGTTCTTC.

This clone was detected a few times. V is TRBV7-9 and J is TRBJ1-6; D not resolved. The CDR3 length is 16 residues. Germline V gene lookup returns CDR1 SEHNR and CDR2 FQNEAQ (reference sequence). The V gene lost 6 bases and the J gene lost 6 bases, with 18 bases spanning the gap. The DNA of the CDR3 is TGTGCCAGCAGGCATATTACACCAGGACCTAATTCACCCCTCCACTTT. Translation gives CASRHITPGPNSPLHF.